This T cell receptor beta chain appears in the sequencing data of a study of OX40 agonist ivuxolimab in advanced cancers. V was pared by 5 bases and J by 1 base, with 17 bases between. Germline-derived CDR1 and CDR2 are SEHNR and FQNEAQ (reference sequence). The CDR3 length is 16 residues. About this clone: Its target is unknown.

Profiled with immunoSEQ multiplex PCR; TCRdb holds only in-frame clones, not every one. The profile shows some 86,000 clones, less than 95% of them singletons. Whole-study results and caveats: Part of the nonresponder group also had normalized T-cell clonal expansion that was low.

This TCR derives from an adult with an advanced solid tumor such as melanoma, head and neck, liver or kidney cancer. This material consisted of CD4+ or CD8+ T cells sorted from blood, taken in a trial of the OX40 agonist ivuxolimab. This chain uses TRBV7-9 with TRBJ2-5; D possibly matches TRBD1 or TRBD2 (6 bases each). The CDR3 sequence: CASSRPGAAPQETQYF. CDR3 coding DNA: TGTGCCAGCAGCCGTCCGGGGGCCGCGCCCCAAGAGACCCAGTACTTC.